One and the same sample provided the 6 T cell receptor beta chains below, sequenced in a study of T cells after yellow fever vaccination. In TCRdb, the 5' RACE reads were re-called with MiXCR into one record per CDR3 protein. The sample includes some 350,000 distinct CDR3 sequences, 3% to 4.5% seen only once; the top ten take about 24%. Specimen: PBMCs, collected 5 days after the yellow fever booster vaccination. The receptors come from a man aged 18-30 years who received the YFV17D yellow fever vaccine.

This clonotype has a count of ten or more. The chain couples TRBV7-2 to TRBJ2-3; D may be TRBD1 or TRBD2 (5 bases each). The CDR3 extends over 18 amino acids. Germline V gene data show CDR1 as SGHTA and CDR2 as FQGNSA. V was clipped by 5 bases and J by 4 bases, with 25 bases between them. The CDR3 protein is CASSLTHSPGTLADTQYF. The CDR3 DNA is TGTGCCAGCAGCCTCACCCATAGCCCCGGGACCTTGGCAGATACGCAGTATTTT.

This clonotype was seen a handful of times. This chain joins TRBV12-3 or TRBV12-4 and TRBJ1-2, with 7 bases lining up with TRBD1. V gave up 5 bases and J gave up 6 bases; unmatched junction bases: 9. The CDR3 totals 14 residues. CDR3 sequence: CASSPRQGWNGYTF. Written as DNA, the CDR3 is TGTGCCAGCAGTCCAAGACAGGGATGGAATGGCTACACCTTC.

The chain carries TRBV7-9 and TRBJ1-4; a possible D gene is TRBD1 (5 bases). Trimming removed 4 bases at V and 1 base at J, with 13 bases between. The CDR3 consists of 16 residues. Germline V CDR1 and CDR2: SEHNR, FQNEAQ (reference sequence). The CDR3 protein is CASSSTAFGTNEKLFF. In DNA, the CDR3 is TGTGCCAGCAGCTCGACAGCCTTCGGAACTAATGAAAAACTGTTTTTT. The variable domain in full, completed from reference TRBV7-9 and TRBJ1-4, reads DTGVSQNPRHKITKRGQNVTFRCDPISEHNRLYWYRQTLGQGPEFLTYFQNEAQLEKSRLLSDRFSAERPKGSFSTLEIQRTEQGDSAMYLCASSSTAFGTNEKLFFGSGTQLSVL.

The chain has TRBV27 and TRBJ1-5; tentative D call: TRBD1 (5 bases). The CDR3 runs 13 residues. V lost 3 bases and J 9 bases, leaving 12 bases between the germline ends. Germline CDR1 reads MNHEY; CDR2 reads SMNVEV (reference sequence). The CDR3 reads CASSFGQFGPQHF. The CDR3 region has the DNA TGTGCCAGCAGTTTCGGACAATTCGGGCCCCAGCATTTT.

This clonotype was seen only a few times. The CDR3 sequence: CASSLGRSGGTDTQYF. Written as DNA, the CDR3 is TGCGCCAGCAGCTTGGGACGAAGCGGCGGCACAGATACGCAGTATTTT. The genes are TRBV5-1 and TRBJ2-3; possibly TRBD2 for D (5 bases). Between the trimmed V and J ends, which lost 0 bases and 1 base, there was a span of 12 bases. The CDR3 runs to 16 residues. Germline lookup yields CDR1 SGHRS and CDR2 YFSETQ.

The chain couples TRBV9 to TRBJ2-3, with a weak D call TRBD2 (6 bases). Trimming took off 2 bases at V and 2 bases at J, with 15 bases between the two ends. CDR1 SGDLS and CDR2 YYNGEE come from the germline V gene. The CDR3 consists of 16 residues. The CDR3 nucleotides read TGTGCCAGCAGCGTCCTAGCGAAACCATCCACAGATACGCAGTATTTT. Translation gives CASSVLAKPSTDTQYF.